The clone carrying this T cell receptor (beta chain) occurred many times. Its antigen is still unknown. The sample belongs to a study of human T cells and chemical hapten exposure. Notes on the study in general: Against controls, expanded TCRs gave rise to significantly more large CDR3 similarity clusters.

TCRdb analysed the RACE reads with MiXCR anew, one entry per CDR3 protein. The sample lists 95,000 or so distinct CDR3 sequences, 9.5% to 12% occurring once. The CDR3 spans 15 residues. Between the trimmed V and J ends, which lost 4 bases and 3 bases, there was a span of 12 bases. Time point: patch test 2, 6 weeks after DPC sensitization. As for treatment: therapeutic diphenylcyclopropenone sensitization with weekly scalp DPC. Source: whole blood, taken in connection with sensitization to the hapten diphenylcyclopropenone (DPC). The chain couples TRBV12-3 or TRBV12-4 to TRBJ2-2; D not certain. The TCR was taken from a middle-aged woman with alopecia areata. Some clones in this sample may be carry-over from other donors' samples. The CDR3 spells CASSSRGRHTGELFF. CDR3 sequence (DNA): TGTGCCAGCAGTTCCCGCGGCCGACACACCGGGGAGCTGTTTTTT.